This T cell receptor (beta chain) comes out of a study of beta chain features in type 1 diabetes. The isolated RNA, all of it, was reverse transcribed, so expressed TCRB transcripts were what got sequenced. Sequencing used immunoSEQ multiplex PCR; TCRdb keeps in-frame clones, though not all of them. The table includes about 390,000 clones, 9.5% to 10% detected once. Points on this clone: Its target is unknown.

Germline values: CDR1 SGHRS, CDR2 YFSETQ. The CDR3 loop spans 15 amino acids. V lost 2 bases and J lost 1, with 13 bases in between. Findings and limits, study-wide: Type 1 diabetes patients had VDJ junctions that carried fewer insertions and more deletions. It was among patients, rather than healthy donors, that naive, central memory and Treg TCRB repertoires appeared more similar. TCRB CDR3 length was moderately but significantly reduced in all four CD4+ subsets of Type 1 diabetes patients.

Sample: central memory CD4+ T cells from blood. This chain connects TRBV5-1 to TRBJ2-7; perhaps D is TRBD1 or TRBD2 (5 bases each). The clonotype originates from a man aged 30 to 39 with type 1 diabetes. The CDR3 DNA is TGCGCCAGCAGCTTCGGGGTAGGGGTATCCTACGAGCAGTACTTC. Its translation is CASSFGVGVSYEQYF.